These 7 T cell receptor beta chains share one sample of origin, sequenced in a study of blood T cell repertoires in COVID-19. Assay: immunoSEQ multiplex PCR; the TCRdb copy retains only in-frame clones and omits some. The repertoire has 150,000 to 200,000 clones, roughly 82% of them found once; the top ten carry about 11%. The sequenced material came from PBMCs or T cells enriched from blood (not recorded which). These receptors were obtained from a man aged 40-49 years who had recovered from COVID-19.

The genes are TRBV5-6 and TRBJ2-7; a weak D match, TRBD2 (7 bases). CDR3 length equals 16 residues. Trimming pared 3 bases from V and 3 bases from J, leaving 19 bases between. The germline CDR1 and CDR2 sequences are SGHDT and YYEEEE. The CDR3 loop reads CASSWGPSGIIYEQYF. The CDR3 nucleotides are TGTGCCAGCAGCTGGGGGCCCAGCGGGATAATCTACGAGCAGTACTTC.

The rearrangement joins TRBV28 to TRBJ1-2; D gene ambiguous. CDR3 length equals 13 residues. CDR1 and CDR2 from the germline V gene are MDHEN and SYDVKM. V lost 3 bases and J lost 8, with 13 bases in between. CDR3 coding DNA: TGTGCCAGCAGTTTGGGGAGGGCGGAAGGCTACACCTTC. This codes for CASSLGRAEGYTF.

The chain couples TRBV23-1 to TRBJ2-3, with 7 bases lining up with TRBD1. TRBV23-1 falls under the ORF class, with uncertain function. The V gene end was trimmed by 4 bases and the J gene end by 1 base; junction bases not matched to a gene: 5. This CDR3 is 15 amino acids long. The CDR3 loop is CASSRARGCTDTQYF. The CDR3 DNA sequence: TGCGCCAGCAGTCGGGCCAGGGGGTGCACAGATACGCAGTATTTT.

The chain links TRBV6-5 to TRBJ2-5, with 8 bases identical to TRBD1. Trimming removed 5 bases from V and 3 bases from J; junction bases left unmatched: 2. Germline CDR1 is MNHEY and CDR2 is SVGAGI. This CDR3 is built from 13 residues. CDR3 nucleotide sequence: TGTGCCAGCAGTAGACAGGGGAAAGAGACCCAGTACTTC. Protein sequence: CASSRQGKETQYF.

This clone was seen only a few times. V and J are TRBV7-9 and TRBJ1-5, with a possible D match to TRBD1 (5 bases). Trimming removed 2 bases from V and 3 bases from J, with 14 bases in between. Germline loops: CDR1 SEHNR, CDR2 FQNEAQ (reference sequence). The CDR3 covers 16 residues. The CDR3 DNA reads as TGTGCCAGCAGCTTATTGGGCGGGGGTGACAATCAGCCCCAGCATTTT. As protein: CASSLLGGGDNQPQHF.

CDR3 nucleotides: TGCGCCAGCAGTCACTGGGACAGAAAAAACATTCAGTACTTC. Translation gives CASSHWDRKNIQYF. The chain is built from TRBV4-1 and TRBJ2-4, with TRBD1 identical over 7 bases. Germline lookup yields CDR1 MGHRA and CDR2 YSYEKL. V was clipped by 6 bases and J by 4 bases; unmatched bases: 6. There are 14 residues in the CDR3.

The J gene is TRBJ2-1, the V gene TRBV4-1; 8 bases line up with TRBD2. The J segment lost 1 base and the V segment lost 4 bases, leaving 15 bases of the junction unmatched. There are 19 residues in the CDR3. CDR1 is MGHRA and CDR2 is YSYEKL in the germline V gene. CDR3 sequence reads: CASSPNKGWAGGSYNEQFF. CDR3 nucleotides: TGCGCCAGCAGCCCTAACAAAGGGTGGGCGGGAGGTTCCTACAATGAGCAGTTCTTC.